This T cell receptor beta chain stems from a study of cytomegalovirus exposure and HLA in healthy donors. Study summary: Among roughly 180 million T cells, an earlier analysis found about 110 million unique TCR beta sequences.

Both 60 Vbeta primers and 13 Jbeta primers went into the PCR. Repertoires were generated with immunoSEQ multiplex PCR, while TCRdb's copy carries only in-frame clones and drops some. The sample yields approximately 180,000 clones, about 87% seen once. General study results and limits: In an earlier analysis, in around 590 donors, most V segments appeared productive either ~87% or ~30% of the time. Under in vitro conditions, a few CMV-associated chains were confirmed as specific for CMV antigens. Several of the most significant clusters were apparently associated with common viral pathogens in a later analysis.

On this clone: The antigen remains undetermined.

Germline V gives CDR1 SEHNR, CDR2 FQNEAQ (reference sequence). CDR3 size: 15 residues. Trimming removed 1 base at V and 0 bases at J, with 7 bases between. Sequences were obtained from PBMCs. The V and J genes are TRBV7-9 and TRBJ1-3; no firm D call. The sequence was collected from a woman younger than 30 in good health and CMV-seronegative. CDR3 in DNA: TGTGCCAGCAGCTTAGTCCGGAGCTCTGGAAACACCATATATTTT. Its protein product is CASSLVRSSGNTIYF.